This T cell receptor beta chain was captured in a study of blood T cell repertoires in COVID-19. Across the study: Samples came from the United States, Italy and Spain, spanning acute and convalescent COVID-19. T cells, B-cell-depleted T cells, or PBMCs supplied cDNA or gDNA.

Profiled with immunoSEQ multiplex PCR; TCRdb holds only in-frame clones, not every one. The sample yields more than 250,000 clones, 80% to 90% seen once. Participants' reported clinical history set cohort assignment. Recovery meant two consecutive negative NP/OP PCR tests, professional clearance, or resolved symptoms. This clone was seen only once. V lost 5 bases to trimming and J lost 1 base, with 14 bases between them. This CDR3 is built from 15 residues. The germline gives CDR1 LGHDT, CDR2 YNNKEL (reference sequence). This receptor was obtained from a young man who had recovered from COVID-19. The V gene is TRBV3-1 (or the pseudogene TRBV3-2), the J gene TRBJ1-2; D might be TRBD1 (6 bases). Sequencing was done on a sample of PBMCs or T cells enriched from blood (not recorded which). For the CDR3, the DNA is TGTGCCAGCAGCTGGGTACAGGGACATAACTATGGCTACACCTTC. Residues: CASSWVQGHNYGYTF.